The 15 T cell receptor beta chains listed next were all sequenced from one sample in a study of blood T cell repertoires in COVID-19. Using immunoSEQ multiplex PCR, the repertoire was profiled, and TCRdb retains in-frame clones only, with some absent. This sample has some 120,000 clones, with around 89% found just once. Sequenced sample: peripheral blood. Every receptor here comes from a man aged 50-60 years with acute or convalescent COVID-19.

The rearrangement joins TRBV15 to TRBJ2-1; 9 positions agree with TRBD2. The CDR3 sequence is 14 residues long. Germline values: CDR1 LNHNV, CDR2 YYDKDF (reference sequence). V lost 0 bases and J lost 6; bases outside the gene matches: 0. CDR3: CATSRDSGSNEQFF. The CDR3 DNA is TGTGCCACCAGCAGAGATAGCGGGAGCAATGAGCAGTTCTTC.

This rearrangement joins TRBV6-5 to TRBJ1-5, with a tentative D call TRBD1 (5 bases). The CDR3 totals 14 residues. V dropped 2 bases and J dropped 5 bases, with 10 bases sitting between them. Per the germline V gene, CDR1 is MNHEY and CDR2 is SVGAGI. CDR3 loop: CASSYMARDQPQHF. Here the CDR3 DNA reads TGTGCCAGCAGTTACATGGCCAGGGATCAGCCCCAGCATTTT.

The chain employs TRBV29-1 and TRBJ1-1; perhaps TRBD1 as D (5 bases). The CDR3 has 15 amino acids. Between the trimmed V and J ends, which lost 4 bases and 6 bases, there was a span of 21 bases. Germline values: CDR1 SQVTM, CDR2 ANQGSEA. The CDR3 here is CSVAPGPLREAEAFF. In DNA, the CDR3 is TGCAGCGTTGCTCCGGGACCGCTAAGGGAGGCTGAAGCTTTCTTT.

J is TRBJ2-7 and V is TRBV5-6; 7 positions match TRBD2. Germline lookup yields CDR1 SGHDT and CDR2 YYEEEE. CDR3 length: 15 residues. The V segment lost 3 bases and the J segment 5 bases; nucleotides outside the gene matches: 11. CDR3 nucleotide sequence: TGTGCCAGCAGCTCGTTGACTAGCTCCATCCACGAGCAGTACTTC. Its protein product is CASSSLTSSIHEQYF.

V usage is TRBV11-2 and J usage is TRBJ2-1; 11 nucleotides agree with TRBD2. V trimming: 6 bases; J trimming: 7 bases; junction bases outside the gene matches: 8. The CDR3 consists of 15 residues. Germline values: CDR1 SGHAT, CDR2 FQNNGV. This CDR3 is CASSHTSGSGNEQFF. The CDR3, as DNA: TGTGCCAGCAGTCATACTAGCGGGAGTGGAAATGAGCAGTTCTTC.

The chain couples TRBV14 to TRBJ2-7; perhaps TRBD2 as D (6 bases). The length of the CDR3 is 16 residues. Trimming took 2 bases from V and 2 from J, leaving 16 bases between them. CDR1 is SGHDN, CDR2 FVKESK, per germline. Written as DNA, the CDR3 is TGTGCCAGCAGCCAAAATCCCCTAGCGACGACCTACGAGCAGTACTTC. Its translation is CASSQNPLATTYEQYF.

The chain's CDR3 is CASSYQGGQPQHF. As DNA, the CDR3 is TGTGCCAGCAGTTACCAGGGGGGTCAGCCCCAGCATTTT. The chain combines TRBV6-5 with TRBJ1-5; TRBD1 aligns across 7 bases. The ends lost 2 bases at V and 6 bases at J; junction bases unmatched: 1. The CDR3 is 13 amino acids. Germline CDR1 reads MNHEY; CDR2 reads SVGAGI.

J is TRBJ1-1 and V is TRBV4-1; D uncertain. Trimming stripped 0 bases from V and 3 bases from J, with 11 bases between. The CDR3 contains 15 residues. CDR1 is MGHRA and CDR2 is YSYEKL in the germline V gene. CDR3 sequence reads: CASSQEKRAYTEAFF. The CDR3 DNA reads TGCGCCAGCAGCCAAGAGAAGAGGGCATACACTGAAGCTTTCTTT.

This clone appeared once. This may come from a read error, since a much larger clone is one base off. The chain carries TRBV7-9 and TRBJ1-2, with D maybe TRBD1 (5 bases). The V end was cut by 7 bases, the J end by 4 bases, with 16 bases between. There are 14 residues in the CDR3. Germline CDR1 SEHNR, CDR2 FQNEAQ (reference sequence). In DNA, the CDR3 is TGTGCCAGCAACCTTCTCCAGGGATCCTATGGCTACACCTTC. This sequence encodes CASNLLQGSYGYTF.

The V and J genes are TRBV12-3 or TRBV12-4 and TRBJ2-7; D unclear. The V gene lost 6 bases and the J gene lost 0 bases, with 3 bases spanning the gap. The CDR3 consists of 11 residues. CDR3 in amino acids: CASSFSYEQYF. The CDR3 DNA is TGTGCCAGCAGCTTCTCCTACGAGCAGTACTTC.

The CDR3 reads CASSPGGNYGYTF. The CDR3 DNA is TGTGCCAGCAGCCCCGGGGGTAACTATGGCTACACCTTC. The genes are TRBV6-4 and TRBJ1-2; tentative D call: TRBD1 (5 bases). The V end was cut by 6 bases, the J end by 1 base, with 9 bases between. Germline V gives CDR1 MRHNA, CDR2 SNTAGT. The CDR3 runs to 13 residues.

This rearrangement joins TRBV11-2 to TRBJ1-1; a possible D gene is TRBD1 (5 bases). Germline V gives CDR1 SGHAT, CDR2 FQNNGV. This CDR3 is built from 16 residues. Trimming shortened V by 2 bases and J by 1 base, and 14 bases separated the two germline ends. The DNA of the CDR3 is TGTGCCAGCAGCTTACGGCGGGCGGGGCCGAACACTGAAGCTTTCTTT. It is translated as CASSLRRAGPNTEAFF. The complete variable domain, with remaining parts taken from reference TRBV11-2 and TRBJ1-1, reads EAGVAQSPRYKIIEKRQSVAFWCNPISGHATLYWYQQILGQGPKLLIQFQNNGVVDDSQLPKDRFSAERLKGVDSTLKIQPAKLEDSAVYLCASSLRRAGPNTEAFFGQGTRLTVV.

The chain combines TRBV4-3 with TRBJ2-1, with 9 bases identical to TRBD2. J gave up 4 bases and V 0 bases, and 13 bases lay outside the gene matches. Germline loops: CDR1 LGHNA, CDR2 YSLEER. There are 19 residues in the CDR3. The CDR3 spells CASSQDLLHAGGWYNEQFF. In nucleotides, the CDR3 is TGCGCCAGCAGCCAAGATCTACTTCACGCGGGAGGGTGGTACAATGAGCAGTTCTTC.

V gene TRBV12-5 combines with J gene TRBJ1-1; TRBD1 agrees at 9 bases. The V gene's germline CDR1 is LGHNT and CDR2 FRNRAP. J gave up 2 bases and V 0 bases, and 1 base lay outside the gene matches. This CDR3 region has 15 residues. The CDR3 nucleotides read TGTGCTAGTGGTTTGGTACAGGGGGCCAACACTGAAGCTTTCTTT. Its protein is CASGLVQGANTEAFF.

This clone has a handful of counts. The chain links TRBV4-1 to TRBJ2-3, with 10 bases that match TRBD2. This CDR3 contains 17 residues. Germline V gives CDR1 MGHRA, CDR2 YSYEKL. V shed 2 bases and J 2 bases; nucleotides not matched to a gene: 7. CDR3 residues: CASSQRTSGAPTDTQYF. Written as DNA, the CDR3 is TGCGCCAGCAGCCAAAGGACTAGCGGAGCCCCCACAGATACGCAGTATTTT.